The clone carrying this T cell receptor (beta chain) was seen repeatedly, ten times or more. Patients counted as stable if ophthalmopathy did not develop within 18 months. TCR beta CDR3 regions were amplified from RNA transcripts. Initially, a first-round RT-PCR of the TCR CDR3 employed the HTBI primer set. TCRdb passed the multiplex PCR reads through MiXCR, listing each CDR3 protein once. Of under 350,000 distinct CDR3 sequences listed, 21% are singletons. The sample belongs to a study of T cells in Graves' hyperthyroidism and ophthalmopathy. The germline V gene has CDR1 KGHSH and CDR2 LQKENI. The V gene lost 1 base and the J gene lost 2 bases, with 9 bases spanning the gap. This CDR3 has 14 amino acids.

Sequenced: blood. The rearrangement links TRBV18 to TRBJ2-7; tentatively, D is TRBD1 (5 bases). The sequence was collected from a woman in her 50s with Graves' hyperthyroidism. The CDR3 sequence is CASSPLQGPYEQYF. The CDR3 DNA sequence: TGTGCCAGCTCACCACTTCAGGGCCCCTACGAGCAGTACTTC.